This T cell receptor beta chain was sequenced for a study of T cells expressing NK-cell markers. TCRdb re-called the 5' RACE reads and catalogs CDR3 proteins one per entry, DNA excluded. This sample's clone table lists 200,000 to 300,000 distinct CDR3 sequences. From germline, CDR1 is SGHRS and CDR2 YFSETQ. This CDR3 region has 13 residues. This rearrangement joins TRBV5-1 to TRBJ2-7. Sample: blood T cells: a sorted CD56 or NKG2C T cell subset, CD4+ or CD8+ T cells, or bulk PBMC T cells (not recorded which). The TCR was taken from a woman aged 18 to 75 in good health. The CDR3 loop is CASREDDSYEQYF.